The clone carrying this TCR beta chain was found a few times. Antigen: not known. The CDR3 consists of 12 residues. Between the trimmed V and J ends, which lost 3 bases and 5 bases, there was a span of 6 bases. Germline V gives CDR1 SGDLS, CDR2 YYNGEE. These data are taken from a study of shared clonotypes between healthy human individuals. General study points: Read depth was anticipated to influence clonotype sharing among donors. Approximately 4.6% of naive CD4 clonotypes were common to a few donors.

Each PCR replicate from the sorted subsets contained 200 to 250 ng DNA, which is some 30,000 T cell genomes. The repertoire was sequenced with immunoSEQ multiplex PCR; TCRdb's copy has only in-frame clones and lacks some. The sample consists of 850,000 to 1,200,000 clones, 70% to 80% of them appearing once. The receptor was derived from a man aged 18 to 35 in good health. Sequenced input: memory CD4+ T cells sorted from blood. Subset denoted: CD45RA-negative fraction. J is TRBJ1-5 and V is TRBV9; D unresolved. CDR3: CASSALHQPQHF. The CDR3 coding sequence is TGTGCCAGCAGCGCCCTCCATCAGCCCCAGCATTTT.